Listed below are T cell receptor beta chains from one sample, sequenced in a study of cytomegalovirus exposure and HLA in healthy donors. Clones were sequenced by immunoSEQ multiplex PCR, and TCRdb holds only the in-frame ones, with some missing. The sample carries about 95,000 clones, around four fifths recorded once. Specimen: PBMCs. These receptors came from a man aged 25 to 45 in good health and CMV-seropositive. Both conserved end residues are part of each CDR3. Fields, in order: J gene, V gene, D gene, clone size, CDR3 protein, CDR3 DNA. The D gene is left open where the match is weak. The size entry is marked missing in some rows and otherwise reads once, few, many or a size class.

TRBJ2-1 TRBV7-9 - - CASSPEFPYNEQFF TGTGCCTCTTCCCCAGAATTCCCCTACAATGAGCAGTTCTTC
TRBJ1-5 TRBV19 TRBD1 once CASSSRQGRQPQHF TGTGCCAGTAGTTCCCGACAGGGTCGCCAGCCCCAGCATTTT
TRBJ2-1 TRBV25-1 - - CASRGLGGNEQFF TGTGCCAGCAGGGGACTGGGCGGCAATGAGCAGTTCTTC
TRBJ2-3 TRBV14 TRBD1 few CASSQRQGTRSTDTQYF TGTGCCAGCAGCCAGAGACAGGGGACGAGGAGCACAGATACGCAGTATTTT
TRBJ1-3 TRBV5-6 - medium-sized CASSLSTINTIYF TGTGCCAGCAGCTTGAGCACCATAAACACCATATATTTT
TRBJ1-1 TRBV6-6 TRBD1 - CASSRPTGGAQGAFF TGTGCCAGCAGTCGACCGACAGGGGGCGCGCAGGGAGCTTTCTTT
TRBJ1-1 TRBV2 - - CASSGGPTEAFF TGTGCCAGCAGTGGGGGCCCCACTGAAGCTTTCTTT
TRBJ2-5 TRBV7-9 TRBD1 - CASSRGQGTETQYF TGTGCCAGCAGCCGCGGACAGGGGACCGAGACCCAGTACTTC
TRBJ2-7 TRBV7-2 - - CASSYKGDSSYEQYF TGTGCCAGCAGCTACAAGGGCGACAGTTCCTACGAGCAGTACTTC
TRBJ2-1 TRBV25-1 TRBD1 few CASSELGQAPYNEQFF TGTGCCAGCAGTGAACTGGGACAGGCCCCCTACAATGAGCAGTTCTTC
TRBJ2-7 TRBV11-2 - - CASSLGQQGQISSYEQYF TGTGCCAGCAGCTTGGGGCAACAAGGACAGATCAGCTCCTACGAGCAGTACTTC
TRBJ2-1 TRBV2 TRBD2 - CASSYSGLAGVYNEQFF TGTGCCAGCAGTTACAGTGGACTAGCGGGAGTCTACAATGAGCAGTTCTTC
TRBJ1-2 TRBV4-1 TRBD1 - CASSQDRGTGQNYGYTF TGCGCCAGCAGCCAAGATCGGGGGACAGGGCAAAACTATGGCTACACCTTC
TRBJ2-7 TRBV11-2 TRBD1 - CASSLDHPGQGVFREQYF TGTGCCAGCAGCTTAGATCATCCGGGACAGGGGGTTTTCCGAGAGCAGTACTTC